This T cell receptor beta chain originates from a study of regulatory T cells in long-lasting Graves disease. Notes on the study in general: Persistent patients shared more public clonotypes (under 3,000) than newly diagnosed patients (around 910).

CDR1 LNHNV and CDR2 YYDKDF come from the germline V gene (reference sequence). Losses at the gene ends were 5 bases for V and 4 bases for J; bases not matched to a gene: 11. This CDR3 comprises 17 residues. Building the TCR beta libraries relied on iRepertoire HTBI primers, and CDR3 regions underwent Arm-PCR. The authors' processing: Samples revealed roughly 60 TRBV and over 12 TRBJ segments. One entry per CDR3 protein results from TCRdb running MiXCR on the multiplex PCR reads. Clone size and V and J calls follow TCRdb, not the original study. Of approximately 400,000 distinct CDR3 sequences listed, 10% to 15% are singletons. About this clonotype itself: What it recognizes is unknown.

The time point: newly diagnosed GD, antithyroid drugs for less than 3 months. Extracted PBMC RNA gave rise to the TCR library. Peripheral blood, around 9 milliliters of it, was drawn into EDTA tubes. In addition, the sample was reused for a study of T cells in Graves' hyperthyroidism and ophthalmopathy. Per that paper: Researchers ran a first-round RT-PCR on the TCR CDR3 using the HTBI primer set.

This clonotype originated in a woman under 30 with Graves disease. The chain couples TRBV15 to TRBJ2-3, with 11 positions matching TRBD2. This sample comprised peripheral blood mononuclear cells (PBMCs), obtained at new diagnosis, from a patient treated with antithyroid drugs. The CDR3 region is CATSPQMRLAGSDTQYF. The CDR3 DNA reads TGTGCCACCAGCCCCCAGATGAGACTAGCGGGATCAGATACGCAGTATTTT.